Here is one T cell receptor (beta chain) with its context. What it recognizes is unknown. The data were produced by immunoSEQ multiplex PCR, yet TCRdb's version contains in-frame clones alone and is incomplete. The table lists 40,000 to 55,000 clones, under 95% of them singletons, with over 2% in the top ten. This entry belongs to a study of cytomegalovirus exposure and HLA in healthy donors. Regarding the study as a whole: As was reported, the classifier diagnosed cytomegalovirus status with high specificity and sensitivity. Associated with cytomegalovirus, according to the listing, were about 160 TCR beta chains. In vitro checks showed that a few CMV-associated chains really do target CMV antigens.

CDR1 is SGHNT and CDR2 is YYREEE in the germline V gene (reference sequence). The CDR3 has 11 amino acids. V shed 1 base and J shed 9 bases, with 5 bases lying between them. The donors were members of the approximately 120-subject validation cohort (separate from the approximately 670-subject first cohort). The rearrangement links TRBV5-4 to TRBJ2-1; D not resolved. This TCR was sampled from a woman between 18 and 30 years old in good health and CMV-seronegative. The sequencing sample was made of PBMCs. The DNA of the CDR3 is TGTGCCAGCAGCTTGAGGAGTGAGCAGTTCTTC. Encoded protein: CASSLRSEQFF.